The 3 T cell receptor beta chains below come from one sample, sequenced in a study of patients and donors after allogeneic stem cell transplantation. TCRdb independently ran MiXCR on the RT-PCR reads; one entry per CDR3 protein. Of over 350,000 distinct CDR3 sequences in the sample, approximately 16% were seen once. Sequenced sample: blood, either unsorted or a sorted T cell fraction (not recorded which). The receptors were sampled from a human donor who was either an allogeneic HSCT recipient or a stem cell or donor lymphocyte infusion donor (not recorded which). It is not recorded whose cells these are; they may come from a transplant donor.

This clonotype was detected many times. V usage is TRBV3-1 and J usage is TRBJ2-6; D unresolved. The V gene lost 0 bases and the J gene lost 18 bases, with 9 bases spanning the gap. The CDR3 extends over 11 amino acids. In germline, CDR1 is LGHDT, CDR2 YNNKEL (reference sequence). The CDR3 spells CASSQESRTTF. As DNA, the CDR3 is TGTGCCAGCAGCCAAGAATCTAGGACGACTTTC.

This clonotype has more than one count but fewer than ten. This chain links TRBV10-2 with TRBJ2-6, with 8 positions matching TRBD1. The J segment lost 4 bases and the V segment lost 4 bases, leaving 9 bases of the junction unmatched. This CDR3 region has 17 residues. Germline V gene lookup returns CDR1 WSHSY and CDR2 SAAADI. The CDR3 DNA follows: TGCGCCAGCAGTGCCGGGACAGGCGCGCCAGGGGCCAACGTCCTGACTTTC. Translation gives CASSAGTGAPGANVLTF.

This chain uses TRBV2 with TRBJ1-2; D possibly corresponds to TRBD1 (5 bases). Germline loops: CDR1 SNHLY, CDR2 FYNNEI. The CDR3 runs to 15 residues. Between the trimmed V and J ends, which lost 3 bases and 1 base, there was a span of 12 bases. The CDR3 sequence: CASSDQGTNNYGYTF. CDR3 nucleotide sequence: TGTGCCAGCAGTGATCAGGGAACAAATAACTATGGCTACACCTTC. The variable domain in full, completed from reference TRBV2 and TRBJ1-2, reads EPEVTQTPSHQVTQMGQEVILRCVPISNHLYFYWYRQILGQKVEFLVSFYNNEISEKSEIFDDQFSVERPDGSNFTLKIRSTKLEDSAMYFCASSDQGTNNYGYTFGSGTRLTVV.